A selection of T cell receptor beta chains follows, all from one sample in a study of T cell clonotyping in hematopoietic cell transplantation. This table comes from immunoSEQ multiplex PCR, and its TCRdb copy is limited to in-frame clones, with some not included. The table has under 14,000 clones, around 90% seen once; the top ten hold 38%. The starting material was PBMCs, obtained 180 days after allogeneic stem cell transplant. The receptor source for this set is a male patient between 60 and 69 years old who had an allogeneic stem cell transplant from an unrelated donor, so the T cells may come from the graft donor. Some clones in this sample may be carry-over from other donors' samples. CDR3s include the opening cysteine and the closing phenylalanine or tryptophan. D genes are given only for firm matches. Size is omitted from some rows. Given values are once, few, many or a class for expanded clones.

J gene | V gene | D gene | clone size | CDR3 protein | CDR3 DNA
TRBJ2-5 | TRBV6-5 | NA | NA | CASSYFGGQETQYF | TGTGCCAGCAGTTACTTTGGGGGCCAAGAGACCCAGTACTTC
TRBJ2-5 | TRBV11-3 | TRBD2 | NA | CASSLGTRGPGETQYF | TGTGCCAGCAGCTTAGGGACTAGAGGCCCTGGAGAGACCCAGTACTTC
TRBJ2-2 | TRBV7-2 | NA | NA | CASSLGTGELFF | TGTGCCAGCAGCTTAGGCACCGGGGAGCTGTTTTTT
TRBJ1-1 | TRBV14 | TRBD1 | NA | CASSQPGQGLNTEAFF | TGTGCCAGCAGCCAACCCGGACAGGGGCTGAACACTGAAGCTTTCTTT
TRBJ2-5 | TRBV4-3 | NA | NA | CASSRGPTQLGETQYF | TGCGCCAGCAGTAGGGGACCCACTCAGCTGGGGGAGACCCAGTACTTC
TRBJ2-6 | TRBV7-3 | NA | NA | CASSPTGGANVLTF | TGTGCCAGCAGCCCAACGGGTGGGGCCAACGTCCTGACTTTC
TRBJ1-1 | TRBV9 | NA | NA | CASSVEEGRNTEAFF | TGTGCCAGCAGCGTAGAGGAGGGGAGGAACACTGAAGCTTTCTTT
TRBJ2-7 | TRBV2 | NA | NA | CASQGRGRGAVYEQYF | TGTGCCAGCCAAGGGAGAGGGAGGGGGGCCGTCTACGAGCAGTACTTC
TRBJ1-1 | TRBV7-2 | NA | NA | CASSSPARQIEAFF | TGTGCCAGCAGCTCACCCGCCCGACAGATTGAAGCTTTCTTT
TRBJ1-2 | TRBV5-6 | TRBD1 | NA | CASSFPPPTGTRYGYTF | TGTGCCAGCAGCTTTCCCCCTCCGACAGGGACTCGCTATGGCTACACCTTC
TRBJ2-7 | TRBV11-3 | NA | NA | CASSSEFRAYEQYF | TGTGCCAGCAGCTCGGAATTCAGGGCTTACGAGCAGTACTTC
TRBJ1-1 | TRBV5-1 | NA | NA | CASSRSGNTEAFF | TGCGCCAGCAGCCGAAGTGGGAACACTGAAGCTTTCTTT
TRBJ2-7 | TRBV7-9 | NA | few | CASSPGWTSGYEQYF | TGTGCCAGCAGCCCCGGTTGGACGTCCGGCTACGAGCAGTACTTC
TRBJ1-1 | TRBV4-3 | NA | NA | CASSLHPAGDIEAFF | TGCGCCAGCAGCCTTCACCCGGCCGGCGACATCGAAGCTTTCTTT
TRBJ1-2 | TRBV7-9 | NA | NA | CASTLGNYGYTF | TGTGCCAGCACCCTGGGCAACTATGGCTACACCTTC
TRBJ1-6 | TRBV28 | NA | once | CASSGESSYNSPLHF | TGTGCCAGCAGCGGAGAGAGCTCCTATAATTCACCCCTCCACTTT
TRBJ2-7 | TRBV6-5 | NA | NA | CASRSSGAYEQYF | TGTGCCAGCAGATCATCGGGAGCCTACGAGCAGTACTTC
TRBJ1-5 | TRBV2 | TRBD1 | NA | CASSELQQGAGNQPQHF | TGTGCCAGCAGTGAACTACAGCAGGGGGCGGGAAATCAGCCCCAGCATTTT
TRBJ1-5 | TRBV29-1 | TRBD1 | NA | CSVATGGGQPQHF | TGCAGCGTTGCCACAGGGGGAGGTCAGCCCCAGCATTTT
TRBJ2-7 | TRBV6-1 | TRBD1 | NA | CASRSGQGAGYEQYF | TGTGCCAGCAGATCAGGACAGGGGGCAGGCTACGAGCAGTACTTC
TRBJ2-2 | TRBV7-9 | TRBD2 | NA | CASSLLAGSTGELFF | TGTGCCAGCAGCTTACTAGCGGGGTCCACCGGGGAGCTGTTTTTT
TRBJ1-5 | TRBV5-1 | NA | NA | CASSLSGPNQPQHF | TGCGCCAGCAGCTTATCAGGGCCCAATCAGCCCCAGCATTTT
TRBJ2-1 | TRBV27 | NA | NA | CASSFRRGQIVDEQFF | TGTGCCAGCAGTTTTCGGCGGGGGCAAATAGTCGATGAGCAGTTCTTC
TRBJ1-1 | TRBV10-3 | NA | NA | CAISESQGSYTEAFF | TGTGCCATCAGTGAGTCGCAGGGCAGTTACACTGAAGCTTTCTTT
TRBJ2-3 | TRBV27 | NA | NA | CASGRQTGTDTQYF | TGTGCCAGCGGCAGACAGACTGGCACAGATACGCAGTATTTT
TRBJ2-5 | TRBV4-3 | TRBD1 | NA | CASSQDYGQGQETQYF | TGCGCCAGCAGCCAAGATTACGGACAGGGGCAAGAGACCCAGTACTTC
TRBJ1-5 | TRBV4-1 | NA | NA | CASSQGASNQPQHF | TGCGCCAGCAGCCAAGGAGCCAGTAATCAGCCCCAGCATTTT
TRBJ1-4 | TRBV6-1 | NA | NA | CASSDPWTATNEKLFF | TGTGCCAGCAGTGACCCCTGGACAGCTACTAATGAAAAACTGTTTTTT
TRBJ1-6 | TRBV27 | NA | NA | CASSLRPQVGSPLHF | TGTGCCAGCAGTTTAAGGCCCCAGGTTGGGTCACCCCTCCACTTT
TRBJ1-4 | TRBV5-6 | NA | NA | CASSEGGREVEKLFF | TGTGCCAGCAGCGAGGGGGGCAGGGAGGTTGAAAAACTGTTTTTT